This T cell receptor (beta chain) comes out of a study of blood T cell repertoires in COVID-19. Study as a whole: The United States, Italy and Spain supplied acute and convalescent COVID-19 samples. The cDNA or gDNA used as material had been derived from T cells, B-cell-depleted T cells, or PBMCs.

In germline, CDR1 is SGHTA, CDR2 FQGNSA. Deletions cut 1 base from V and 5 bases from J, with 9 bases between. The length of the CDR3 is 14 residues. Methods used by the authors: Amplified reference gene primers provided the basis for estimating nucleated cell counts. Method: immunoSEQ multiplex PCR; TCRdb's copy keeps in-frame clones and lacks some. That table furnishes V, J and clone size, whereas the DNA furnished D and trimming. The sample contains about 100,000 clones, around 85% of which appear only once. This receptor was taken from a human donor in a cohort sampled during active COVID-19. The specimen was peripheral blood. V usage is TRBV7-2 and J usage is TRBJ1-5; maybe TRBD1 (5 bases). CDR3 loop: CASSLGQGDQPQHF. Written as DNA, the CDR3 is TGTGCCAGCAGCTTAGGGCAGGGCGATCAGCCCCAGCATTTT.